This TCR beta chain was profiled in a study of T cells in Graves' hyperthyroidism and ophthalmopathy (dated by TCRdb to 2018 to 2020). A note on the overall study: Peripheral blood was sampled at the time of initial diagnosis, prior to any treatment. TCR V-J signatures able to tell the groups apart were searched for in a discovery cohort of more than 90 patients, of whom 40 to 45 had Graves' ophthalmopathy and roughly 57 had stable Graves' hyperthyroidism. Prospective prediction of ophthalmopathy was tested in an independent validation cohort of fewer than 20 hyperthyroidism patients and some 17 patients who later progressed to ophthalmopathy. The roughly 91 discovery patients were randomly split 7:3 into training and test sets. Thyroid tissue and blood T-cell repertoires from six Graves' hyperthyroidism patients were also compared in the study. After blood sampling, hyperthyroidism patients were treated with methimazole at a starting dose of 30 mg daily, and ophthalmopathy patients were treated with high-dose intravenous methylprednisolone. The paper describes TCR Vbeta CDR3 sequencing of around 130 peripheral blood samples, made up of approximately 40 ophthalmopathy patients, more than 70 hyperthyroidism patients and 17 progressor patients. The paper as a whole reports these results and caveats: Most expanded thyroid clonotypes (frequency above 0.001) were also detected in blood, suggesting blood repertoires may reflect thyroid immune responses. During validation, the model predicted progression to ophthalmopathy a median of roughly 7.1 months ahead of onset, with around 71% sensitivity and 72.22% specificity. In cross-validation, a model built on a 13 V-J signature told ophthalmopathy apart from stable hyperthyroidism with approximately 90% sensitivity and about 81% specificity, and in testing the same model reached 80%/75%. Sample size was not statistically predetermined, and investigators were not blinded to group allocation.

In the ophthalmopathy patients, disease was moderately to severely active, with a Clinical Activity Score of 3 or more, a NOSPECS grade of 4 or more, and a duration of less than 3 months. Patients with uncontrolled infections, other autoimmune diseases, pregnancy or lactation were excluded. Diagnoses relied on clinical symptoms, serum thyroxine and TRAb, thyroid ultrasound and orbital computed tomography. PBMCs were separated from roughly 10 ml of fresh peripheral blood using Ficoll-Paque density gradient centrifugation. Total RNA was extracted using Trizol reagent, and RNA quality was assessed on an Agilent 2100 Bioanalyzer. The sample holds a few counts of this clonotype. This receptor's antigen is unknown. No per-base quality is available; no much larger clone lies one base away. From V the trimming removes 4 bases and from J it removes 5 bases, while the gene matches leave 6 bases of the junction unaccounted for. Reading from cysteine to phenylalanine, the CDR3 counts 13 amino acids. Only the CDR3 part of the read is kept: 39 bases, read in frame from the first base. Sequences SGHRS (CDR1) and YFSETQ (CDR2) are obtained from the germline V gene.

The TCR beta CDR3 regions were amplified from RNA transcripts. The TCR CDR3 was subjected to a first round of RT-PCR using the HTBI primer set and the Qiagen OneStep RT-PCR kit. A second multiplex PCR round built the libraries, followed by size selection and purification. The libraries were sequenced on an Illumina HiSeq2000 using paired-end 100 bp reads. The published analysis was carried out like this. SOAPnuke was used to process the raw data, with reads discarded if the reads contained adapters or uncalled bases, had a mean Phred below 15, or lacked an exact constant-primer or identifier match. COPE v1.2.5 was used to merge the high-quality paired reads, and each unique nucleotide sequence was defined as a clonotype. MiTCR v1.1 was used to align the clonotypes against IMGT TRBV, TRBD and TRBJ reference segments. The analysis was restricted to V-J combinations with a frequency above 0.0001, which together covered roughly 99% of the repertoires. The TCS score was defined as the ratio of F50 (clonal expansion) to E x V (chaos), calculated using BLOSUM62-based TCRdist between CDR3 peptides within each V-J. Welch's t-statistics and random forest reduced some 510 V-J features to around 14, which were used in a naive Bayes classifier (R e1071). Starting from the raw public reads, TCRdb applied fastp trimming at Q25, assembled clones with MiXCR and retained in-frame beta chains. Entries that share a CDR3 protein sequence are merged under the most common genes and DNA. TCRdb, not the original authors, processed these V and J calls. The sample records some 530,000 distinct CDR3 sequences, about 20% of which are singletons. The ten largest clones capture under 55% of the sample.

The chain couples TRBV5-1 to TRBJ2-7, with 7 bases in between that match TRBD1. What was sequenced was blood. The origin of this receptor is a woman in her 70s with Graves' ophthalmopathy. The DNA sequence follows: TGCGCCAGCAGCCAGACAGGGCTAAACGAGCAGTACTTC. Its protein reads: CASSQTGLNEQYF. With the portions outside the CDR3 filled from the reference TRBV5-1 and TRBJ2-7 genes, the complete variable region becomes KAGVTQTPRYLIKTRGQQVTLSCSPISGHRSVSWYQQTPGQGLQFLFEYFSETQRNKGNFPGRFSGRQFSNSRSEMNVSTLELGDSALYLCASSQTGLNEQYFGPGTRLTVT.